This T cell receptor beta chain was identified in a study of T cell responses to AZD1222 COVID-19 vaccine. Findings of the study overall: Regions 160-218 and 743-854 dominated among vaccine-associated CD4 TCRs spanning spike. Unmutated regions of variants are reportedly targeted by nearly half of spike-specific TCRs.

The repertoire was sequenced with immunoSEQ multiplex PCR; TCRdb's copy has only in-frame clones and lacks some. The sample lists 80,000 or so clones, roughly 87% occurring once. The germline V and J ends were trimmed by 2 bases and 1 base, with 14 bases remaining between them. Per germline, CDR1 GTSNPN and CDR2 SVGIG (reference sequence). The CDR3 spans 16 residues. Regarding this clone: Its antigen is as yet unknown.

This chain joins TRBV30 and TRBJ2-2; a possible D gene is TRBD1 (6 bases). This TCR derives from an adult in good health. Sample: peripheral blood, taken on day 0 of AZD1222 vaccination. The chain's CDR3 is CAWSPGPGQNTGELFF. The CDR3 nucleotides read TGTGCCTGGAGTCCGGGCCCGGGACAGAACACCGGGGAGCTGTTTTTT. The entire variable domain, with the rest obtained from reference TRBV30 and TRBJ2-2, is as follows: SQTIHQWPATLVQPVGSPLSLECTVEGTSNPNLYWYRQAAGRGLQLLFYSVGIGQISSEVPQNLSASRPQDRQFILSSKKLLLSDSGFYLCAWSPGPGQNTGELFFGEGSRLTVL.